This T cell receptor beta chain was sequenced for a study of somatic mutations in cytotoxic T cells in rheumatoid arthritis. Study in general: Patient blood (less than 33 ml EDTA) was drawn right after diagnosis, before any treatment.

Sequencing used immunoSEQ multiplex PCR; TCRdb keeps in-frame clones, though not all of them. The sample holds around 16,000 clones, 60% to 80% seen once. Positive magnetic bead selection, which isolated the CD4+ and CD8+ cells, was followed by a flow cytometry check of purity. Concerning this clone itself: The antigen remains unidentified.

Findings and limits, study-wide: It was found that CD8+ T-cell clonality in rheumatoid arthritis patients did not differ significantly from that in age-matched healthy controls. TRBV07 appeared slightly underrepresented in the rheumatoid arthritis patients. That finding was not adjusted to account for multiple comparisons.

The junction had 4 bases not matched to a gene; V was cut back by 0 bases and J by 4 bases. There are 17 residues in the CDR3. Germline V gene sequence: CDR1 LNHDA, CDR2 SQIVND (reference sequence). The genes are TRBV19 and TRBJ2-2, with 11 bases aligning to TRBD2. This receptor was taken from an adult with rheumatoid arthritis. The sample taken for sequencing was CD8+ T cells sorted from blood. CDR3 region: CASSIDLGLAVTGELFF. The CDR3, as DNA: TGTGCCAGTAGTATAGATCTGGGACTAGCGGTCACCGGGGAGCTGTTTTTT.